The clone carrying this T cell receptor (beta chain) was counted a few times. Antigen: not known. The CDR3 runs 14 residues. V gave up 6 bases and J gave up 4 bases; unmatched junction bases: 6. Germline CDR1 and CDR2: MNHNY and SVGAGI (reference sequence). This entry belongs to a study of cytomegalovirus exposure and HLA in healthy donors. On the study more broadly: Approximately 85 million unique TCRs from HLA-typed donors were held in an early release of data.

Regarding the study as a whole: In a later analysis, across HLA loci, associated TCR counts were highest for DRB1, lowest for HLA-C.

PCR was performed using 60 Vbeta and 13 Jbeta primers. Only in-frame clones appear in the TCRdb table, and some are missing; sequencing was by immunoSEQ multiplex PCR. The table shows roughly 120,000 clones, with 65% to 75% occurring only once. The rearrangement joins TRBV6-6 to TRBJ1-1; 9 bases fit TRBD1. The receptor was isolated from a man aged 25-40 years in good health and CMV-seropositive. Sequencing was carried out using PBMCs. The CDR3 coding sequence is TGTGCCAGCAGCCCCACACAGGGGGCCACTGAAGCTTTCTTT. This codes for CASSPTQGATEAFF.